The 25 T cell receptor beta chains presented below share a single source sample, sequenced in a study of CXCR3-negative and CXCR3-positive naive CD8 T cells (dated by TCRdb to the late 2010s). The data were produced on a NextSeq 550. The Human TCR Profiling Kit (MiLaboratory) was used to make UMI-labeled 5' RACE TRB cDNA libraries. Each CDR3 protein sequence appears as one entry after TCRdb reprocessed the reads, and no DNA is included. The sample table records more than 35,000 distinct CDR3 sequences. Of the sample, approximately 14% falls within the top ten clones. The material sequenced was memory CD8+ T cells from blood. Taken with the paper, the label for cell subset or site translates to: conventional CD8+ memory T cells (TMEM), sorted as controls. These receptors were collected from a human donor in good health. Some clones in this sample may be carry-over from other donors' samples.

V gene TRBV28 combines with J gene TRBJ2-7; TCRdb designates TRBD2, a call that cannot be tested without DNA. The CDR3 loop spans 15 amino acids. Germline values: CDR1 MDHEN, CDR2 SYDVKM. CDR3 sequence reads: CASSLELAGISEQFF.

This chain links TRBV28 with TRBJ2-7. Germline CDR1 reads MDHEN; CDR2 reads SYDVKM. This CDR3 is 14 amino acids long. This chain's CDR3 is CASSFKGTTYEQYF.

The chain is built from TRBV5-1 and TRBJ2-3; TCRdb outputs TRBD2, but without DNA this stays unchecked. Germline V gives CDR1 SGHRS, CDR2 YFSETQ. The length of the CDR3 is 15 residues. The CDR3 here is CASSLDGTSGDTQYF.

V gene TRBV20-1 combines with J gene TRBJ2-5. The CDR3 length is 16 residues. Germline CDR1 is DFQATT and CDR2 is SNEGSKA (reference sequence). Here the CDR3 reads CSARYYGSFGRETQYF.

This CDR3 is CASSKTSGHSYNEQFF. The rearrangement links TRBV7-9 to TRBJ2-1; TCRdb designates TRBD2, a call that cannot be tested without DNA. CDR1 and CDR2 (germline): SEHNR, FQNEAQ (reference sequence). This CDR3 is 16 amino acids long.

Here the CDR3 reads CASSQNRYYEQYF. The V and J genes are TRBV4-3 and TRBJ2-7. The germline gives CDR1 LGHNA, CDR2 YSLEER. There are 13 residues in the CDR3.

This chain links TRBV15 with TRBJ2-1; TCRdb's D gene call, TRBD1, goes unchecked for lack of DNA. Per the germline V gene, CDR1 is LNHNV and CDR2 is YYDKDF (reference sequence). The CDR3 runs to 15 residues. The CDR3 spells CATSRSVDREDEQFF.

The chain combines TRBV25-1 with TRBJ2-2. CDR1 MGHDK and CDR2 SYGVNS come from the germline V gene. There are 13 residues in the CDR3. The CDR3 reads CASSISNTGELFF.

The chain links TRBV4-1 to TRBJ2-7. The CDR3 runs to 13 residues. Germline V CDR1 and CDR2: MGHRA, YSYEKL. The CDR3 region is CASGSQLFYEQYF.

The chain carries TRBV7-9 and TRBJ2-7; TCRdb indicates TRBD2, and absent DNA this call remains unverified. Germline V gene sequence: CDR1 SEHNR, CDR2 FQNEAQ (reference sequence). There are 16 residues in the CDR3. The CDR3 here is CASSSLAGGITYEQYF.

The chain is built from TRBV15 and TRBJ1-1; as DNA is missing, the TRBD1 call by TCRdb cannot be tested. This CDR3 is built from 14 residues. Germline-derived CDR1 and CDR2 are LNHNV and YYDKDF (reference sequence). CDR3 protein: CATSGTGGRTEAFF.

This chain joins TRBV7-9 and TRBJ2-5; TCRdb's assignment of TRBD2 cannot be checked, as there is no DNA. The germline V gene has CDR1 SEHNR and CDR2 FQNEAQ (reference sequence). The CDR3 has 16 amino acids. CDR3 protein: CASSLATGRAGETQYF.

The V gene is TRBV7-6, the J gene TRBJ2-5. The V gene's germline CDR1 is SGHVS and CDR2 FNYEAQ. CDR3 length: 11 residues. This CDR3 reads CASSLDETQYF. Drawing the rest from reference TRBV7-6 and TRBJ2-5, the complete variable domain is GAGVSQSPRYKVTKRGQDVALRCDPISGHVSLYWYRQALGQGPEFLTYFNYEAQQDKSGLPNDRFSAERPEGSISTLTIQRTEQRDSAMYRCASSLDETQYFGPGTRLLVL.

This CDR3 is CATRTGGEQFF. V gene TRBV24-1 combines with J gene TRBJ2-1; as DNA is missing, the TRBD1 call by TCRdb cannot be tested. Germline V lookup: CDR1 KGHDR, CDR2 SFDVKD. The CDR3 covers 11 residues.

Considering frequency, this clonotype is large. The chain is built from TRBV20-1 and TRBJ2-3; no DNA is available, so the TRBD2 call from TCRdb remains unchecked. This CDR3 contains 16 residues. The V gene's germline CDR1 is DFQATT and CDR2 SNEGSKA (reference sequence). This CDR3 is CSARDRASGDSDTQYF.

The V gene is TRBV7-9, the J gene TRBJ1-1; TCRdb's D gene call, TRBD1, goes unchecked for lack of DNA. Germline values: CDR1 SEHNR, CDR2 FQNEAQ (reference sequence). The CDR3 spans 16 residues. This CDR3 reads CASSPHGQGVNTEAFF.

V is TRBV7-9 and J is TRBJ2-7; as DNA is missing, the TRBD1 call by TCRdb cannot be tested. Germline CDR1 is SEHNR and CDR2 is FQNEAQ (reference sequence). This CDR3 has 17 amino acids. Here the CDR3 reads CASSFSKRGAFSYEQYF.

The chain recombines TRBV19 with TRBJ2-1; TCRdb outputs TRBD1, but without DNA this stays unchecked. The germline V gene encodes CDR1 LNHDA and CDR2 SQIVND (reference sequence). The CDR3 totals 12 residues. CDR3 protein: CASGGSYNEQFF. Together with reference TRBV19 and TRBJ2-1, the CDR3 gives the full variable domain: DGGITQSPKYLFRKEGQNVTLSCEQNLNHDAMYWYRQDPGQGLRLIYYSQIVNDFQKGDIAEGYSVSREKKESFPLTVTSAQKNPTAFYLCASGGSYNEQFFGPGTRLTVL.

The chain joins TRBV14 to TRBJ2-5. This CDR3 contains 13 residues. Per the germline V gene, CDR1 is SGHDN and CDR2 is FVKESK. The CDR3 here is CASSQLGGETQYF.

The CDR3 here is CASSAGGEASYEQYF. This chain links TRBV9 with TRBJ2-7; TCRdb gives TRBD1 as the D gene, but with no DNA this cannot be confirmed. Looked up from germline, CDR1 is SGDLS and CDR2 is YYNGEE. There are 15 residues in the CDR3.

J is TRBJ1-1 and V is TRBV7-2. Germline V CDR1 and CDR2: SGHTA, FQGNSA. The CDR3 consists of 15 residues. CDR3 protein: CASSPYLSVNTEAFF.

The chain is built from TRBV6-5 and TRBJ1-2; TCRdb's D gene call, TRBD1, goes unchecked for lack of DNA. Germline values: CDR1 MNHEY, CDR2 SVGAGI. The CDR3 contains 14 residues. CDR3 region: CASSYPGGADGYTF.

The chain links TRBV6-2 or TRBV6-3 to TRBJ2-7. The germline CDR1 and CDR2 sequences are MNHEY and SVGEGT. The CDR3 runs 11 residues. The chain's CDR3 is CASSYSSEQYF.

The chain employs TRBV11-3 and TRBJ1-2; TCRdb calls TRBD1, which cannot be checked without DNA. In germline, CDR1 is SGHNT, CDR2 YENEEA. This CDR3 spans 16 amino acids. The CDR3 protein is CASSPTAGQNNYGYTF.

V is TRBV20-1 and J is TRBJ2-2; TCRdb's D gene call, TRBD1, goes unchecked for lack of DNA. This CDR3 is built from 15 residues. Per germline, CDR1 DFQATT and CDR2 SNEGSKA (reference sequence). CDR3 residues: CSVGEPGQGTGELFF.